A single sample gave rise to the 6 T cell receptor beta chains below, sequenced in a study of CXCR3-negative and CXCR3-positive naive CD8 T cells. Libraries were UMI-labeled 5' RACE TRB cDNA. TCRdb reanalyzed the 5' RACE reads, giving one entry per CDR3 protein sequence and no DNA. This sample's table reports tens of thousands of distinct CDR3 sequences. Sequencing was done on a sample of naive CXCR3- CD8+ T cells from blood. Subset meaning: CD45RO-CCR7+CD27+CD95- naive CD8+ T cells lacking CXCR3 (TNR3-). The receptor source for this set is a human donor in good health. Some clones in this sample may be carry-over from other donors' samples.

The V gene is TRBV24-1, the J gene TRBJ2-5; the D call of TRBD1 rests on TCRdb alone, since no DNA is present to check it. In germline, CDR1 is KGHDR, CDR2 SFDVKD. This CDR3 region has 17 residues. The CDR3 sequence is CATSDGSGTALQETQYF.

The chain has TRBV27 and TRBJ1-2; TCRdb selects TRBD1, and the lack of DNA leaves this call unchecked. The germline V gene encodes CDR1 MNHEY and CDR2 SMNVEV (reference sequence). The CDR3 loop spans 14 amino acids. This CDR3 reads CASSLGQPHYGYTF.

This chain connects TRBV6-4 to TRBJ2-1; TCRdb's assignment of TRBD2 cannot be checked, as there is no DNA. The length of the CDR3 is 16 residues. Per germline, CDR1 MRHNA and CDR2 SNTAGT. CDR3 region: CASSEGTSGDYNEQFF.

The chain recombines TRBV11-1 with TRBJ2-1; TCRdb's assignment of TRBD1 cannot be checked, as there is no DNA. Germline V gene data show CDR1 as SGHAT and CDR2 as FQDESV (reference sequence). This CDR3 region has 13 residues. CDR3 region: CASITGKSNEQFF. Full variable domain (outside the CDR3, taken from reference TRBV11-1 and TRBJ2-1): EAEVAQSPRYKITEKSQAVAFWCDPISGHATLYWYRQILGQGPELLVQFQDESVVDDSQLPKDRFSAERLKGVDSTLKIQPAELGDSAMYLCASITGKSNEQFFGPGTRLTVL.

J is TRBJ1-2 and V is TRBV29-1; TCRdb selects TRBD1, and the lack of DNA leaves this call unchecked. The germline CDR1 and CDR2 sequences are SQVTM and ANQGSEA. The CDR3 runs to 15 residues. The CDR3 is CTWSPGRGSDYGYTF. The entire variable domain, with the rest obtained from reference TRBV29-1 and TRBJ1-2, is as follows: SAVISQKPSRDICQRGTSLTIQCQVDSQVTMMFWYRQQPGQSLTLIATANQGSEATYESGFVIDKFPISRPNLTFSTLTVSNMSPEDSSIYLCTWSPGRGSDYGYTFGSGTRLTVV.

J is TRBJ2-5 and V is TRBV2; the TCRdb call, TRBD1, lacks DNA for checking. This CDR3 spans 17 amino acids. Germline V gene lookup returns CDR1 SNHLY and CDR2 FYNNEI. CDR3 sequence reads: CASSEAAGTELKETQYF.